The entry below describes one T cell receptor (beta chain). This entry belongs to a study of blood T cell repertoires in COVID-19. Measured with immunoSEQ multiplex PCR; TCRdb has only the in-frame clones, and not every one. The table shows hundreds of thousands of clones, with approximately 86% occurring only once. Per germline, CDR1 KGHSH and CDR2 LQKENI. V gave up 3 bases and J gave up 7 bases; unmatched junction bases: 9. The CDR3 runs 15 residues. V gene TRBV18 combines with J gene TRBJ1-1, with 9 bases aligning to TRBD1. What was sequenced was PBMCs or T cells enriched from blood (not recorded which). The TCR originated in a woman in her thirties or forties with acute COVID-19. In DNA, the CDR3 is TGTGCCAGCTCACCCAAACAGGGGGCACAGGATGAAGCTTTCTTT. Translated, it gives CASSPKQGAQDEAFF. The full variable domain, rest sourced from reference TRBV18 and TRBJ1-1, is NAGVMQNPRHLVRRRGQEARLRCSPMKGHSHVYWYRQLPEEGLKFMVYLQKENIIDESGMPKERFSAEFPKEGPSILRIQQVVRGDSAAYFCASSPKQGAQDEAFFGQGTRLTVV.